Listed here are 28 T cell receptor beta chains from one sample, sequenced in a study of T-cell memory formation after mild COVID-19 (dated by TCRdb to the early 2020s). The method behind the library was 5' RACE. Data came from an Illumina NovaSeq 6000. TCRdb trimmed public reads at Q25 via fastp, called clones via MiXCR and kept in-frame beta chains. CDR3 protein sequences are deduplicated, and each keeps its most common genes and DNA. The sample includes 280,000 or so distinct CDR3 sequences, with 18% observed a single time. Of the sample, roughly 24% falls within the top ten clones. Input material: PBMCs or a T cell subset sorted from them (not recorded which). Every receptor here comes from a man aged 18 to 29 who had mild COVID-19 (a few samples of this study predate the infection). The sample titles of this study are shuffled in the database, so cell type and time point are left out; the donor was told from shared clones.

For the CDR3, the DNA is TGCGCCAGCAGCTTGACGCCCAGCACAGATACGCAGTATTTT. Translating it yields CASSLTPSTDTQYF. The chain has TRBV5-1 and TRBJ2-3; D not resolved. CDR1 is SGHRS and CDR2 is YFSETQ in the germline V gene. CDR3 length equals 14 residues. Trimming removed 1 base from V and 0 bases from J, with 6 bases in between.

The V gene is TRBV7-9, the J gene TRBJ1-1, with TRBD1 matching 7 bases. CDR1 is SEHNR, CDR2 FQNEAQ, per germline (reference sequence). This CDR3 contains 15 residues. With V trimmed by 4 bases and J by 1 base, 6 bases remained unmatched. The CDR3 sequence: CASSSLDRANTEAFF. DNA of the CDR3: TGTGCCAGCAGCTCACTCGACAGGGCGAACACTGAAGCTTTCTTT.

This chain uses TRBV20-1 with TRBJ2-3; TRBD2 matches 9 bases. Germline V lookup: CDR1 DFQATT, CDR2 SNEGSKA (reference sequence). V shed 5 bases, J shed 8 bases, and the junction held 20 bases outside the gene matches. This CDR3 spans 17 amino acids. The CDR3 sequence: CSAATLAGPSPLSTQYF. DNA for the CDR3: TGCAGTGCTGCCACTCTAGCGGGGCCCTCCCCCTTGAGTACGCAGTATTTT.

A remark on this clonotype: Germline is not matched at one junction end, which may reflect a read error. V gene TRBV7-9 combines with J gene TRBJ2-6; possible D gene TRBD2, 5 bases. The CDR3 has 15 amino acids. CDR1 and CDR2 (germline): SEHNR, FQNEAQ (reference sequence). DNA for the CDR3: TGTGCCAGCAGCTTAGATAGGGCCGGGGACAACGTCCTGACTTTC. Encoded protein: CASSLDRAGDNVLTF.

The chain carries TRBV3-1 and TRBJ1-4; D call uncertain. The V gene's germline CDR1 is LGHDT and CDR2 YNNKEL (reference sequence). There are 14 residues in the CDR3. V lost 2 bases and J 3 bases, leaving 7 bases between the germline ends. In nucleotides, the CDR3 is TGTGCCAGCAGCCAATCCTGGGCTAATGAAAAACTGTTTTTT. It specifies CASSQSWANEKLFF.

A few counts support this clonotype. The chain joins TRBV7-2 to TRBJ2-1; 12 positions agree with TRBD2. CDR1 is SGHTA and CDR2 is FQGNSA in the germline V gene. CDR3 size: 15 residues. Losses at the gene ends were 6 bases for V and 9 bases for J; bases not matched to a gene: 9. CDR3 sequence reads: CASRSRLAGGFEQFF. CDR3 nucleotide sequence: TGTGCCAGCAGGAGTCGGCTAGCGGGGGGGTTTGAGCAGTTCTTC.

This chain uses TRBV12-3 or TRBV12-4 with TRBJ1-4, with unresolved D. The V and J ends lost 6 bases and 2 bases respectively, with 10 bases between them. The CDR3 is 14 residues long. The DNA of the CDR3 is TGTGCCAGCAGCCCCATAGTGACTAATGAAAAACTGTTTTTT. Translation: CASSPIVTNEKLFF.

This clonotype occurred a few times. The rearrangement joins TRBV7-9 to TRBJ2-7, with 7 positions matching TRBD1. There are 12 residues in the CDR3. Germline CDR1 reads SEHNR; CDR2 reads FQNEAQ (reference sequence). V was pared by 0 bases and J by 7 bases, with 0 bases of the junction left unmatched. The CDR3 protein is CASSLAQGEQYV. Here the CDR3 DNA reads TGTGCCAGCAGCTTAGCACAGGGGGAGCAGTACGTC.

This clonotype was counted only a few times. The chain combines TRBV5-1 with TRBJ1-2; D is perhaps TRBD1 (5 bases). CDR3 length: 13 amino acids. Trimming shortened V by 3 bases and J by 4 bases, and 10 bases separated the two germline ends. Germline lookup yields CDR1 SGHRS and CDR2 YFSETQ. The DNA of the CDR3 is TGCGCCAGCAGCTCCCGGGACCTCTATGGCTACACCTTC. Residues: CASSSRDLYGYTF.

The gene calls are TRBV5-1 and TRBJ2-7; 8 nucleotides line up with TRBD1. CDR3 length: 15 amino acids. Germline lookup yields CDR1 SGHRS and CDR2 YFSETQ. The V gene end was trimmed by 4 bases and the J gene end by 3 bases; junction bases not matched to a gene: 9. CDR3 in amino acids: CASSARTGLNYEQYF. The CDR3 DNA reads TGCGCCAGCAGCGCCCGGACAGGGCTTAACTACGAGCAGTACTTC.

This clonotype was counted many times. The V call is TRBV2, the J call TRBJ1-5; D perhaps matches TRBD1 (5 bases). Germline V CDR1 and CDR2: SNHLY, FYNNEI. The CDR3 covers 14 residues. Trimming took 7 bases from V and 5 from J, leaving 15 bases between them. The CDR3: CASTVGTEDQPQHF. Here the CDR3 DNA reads TGTGCCAGCACCGTGGGGACGGAGGATCAGCCCCAGCATTTT. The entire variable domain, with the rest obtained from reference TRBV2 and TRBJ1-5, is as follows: EPEVTQTPSHQVTQMGQEVILRCVPISNHLYFYWYRQILGQKVEFLVSFYNNEISEKSEIFDDQFSVERPDGSNFTLKIRSTKLEDSAMYFCASTVGTEDQPQHFGDGTRLSIL.

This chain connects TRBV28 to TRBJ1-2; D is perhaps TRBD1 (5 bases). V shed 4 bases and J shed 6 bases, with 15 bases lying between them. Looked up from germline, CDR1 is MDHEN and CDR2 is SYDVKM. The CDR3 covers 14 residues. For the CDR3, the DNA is TGTGCCAGCAGTTCCCAGACGTCGGGGGATGGCTACACCTTC. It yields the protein CASSSQTSGDGYTF.

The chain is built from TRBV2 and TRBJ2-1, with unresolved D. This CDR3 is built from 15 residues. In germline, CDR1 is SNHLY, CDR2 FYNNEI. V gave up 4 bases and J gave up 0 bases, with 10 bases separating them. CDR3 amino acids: CASSAGRRSYNEQFF. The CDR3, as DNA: TGTGCCAGCAGTGCTGGCAGGCGCTCCTACAATGAGCAGTTCTTC.

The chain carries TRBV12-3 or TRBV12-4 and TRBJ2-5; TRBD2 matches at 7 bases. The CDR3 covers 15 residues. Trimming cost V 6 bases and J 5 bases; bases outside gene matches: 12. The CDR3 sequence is CASSQSGGRSETQYF. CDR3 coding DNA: TGTGCCAGCAGCCAGTCGGGGGGAAGATCGGAGACCCAGTACTTC.

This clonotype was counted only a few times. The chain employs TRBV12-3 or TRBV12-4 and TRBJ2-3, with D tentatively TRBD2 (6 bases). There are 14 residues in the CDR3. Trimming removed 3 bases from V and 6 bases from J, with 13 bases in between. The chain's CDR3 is CASSFTGAGDTQYF. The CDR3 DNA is TGTGCCAGCAGTTTTACCGGGGCGGGGGATACGCAGTATTTT.

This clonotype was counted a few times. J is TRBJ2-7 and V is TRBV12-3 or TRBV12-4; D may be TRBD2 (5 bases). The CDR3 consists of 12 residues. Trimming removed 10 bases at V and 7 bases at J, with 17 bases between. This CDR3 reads CATQAAQKEQYF. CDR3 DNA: TGTGCCACCCAAGCGGCCCAGAAGGAGCAGTACTTC.

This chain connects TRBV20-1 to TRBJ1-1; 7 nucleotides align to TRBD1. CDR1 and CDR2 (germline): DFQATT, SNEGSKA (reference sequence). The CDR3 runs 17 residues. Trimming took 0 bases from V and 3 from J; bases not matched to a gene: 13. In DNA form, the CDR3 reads TGCAGTGCTAGAGATCCCAGGGGGGCCGTTCTGGACACTGAAGCTTTCTTT. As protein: CSARDPRGAVLDTEAFF.

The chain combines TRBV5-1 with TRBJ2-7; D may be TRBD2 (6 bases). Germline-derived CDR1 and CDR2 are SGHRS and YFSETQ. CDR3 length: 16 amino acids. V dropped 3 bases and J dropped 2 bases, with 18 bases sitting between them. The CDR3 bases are TGCGCCAGCAGCTCTGCCCACGGGGGTTATCCCTACGAGCAGTACTTC. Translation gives CASSSAHGGYPYEQYF.

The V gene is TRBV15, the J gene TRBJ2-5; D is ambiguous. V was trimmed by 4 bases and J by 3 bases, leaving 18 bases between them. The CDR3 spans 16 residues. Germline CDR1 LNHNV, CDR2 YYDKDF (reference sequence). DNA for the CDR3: TGTGCCACCAGCACCCCGGCGAGTCAGGTCGAAGAGACCCAGTACTTC. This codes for CATSTPASQVEETQYF.

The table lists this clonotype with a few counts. CDR3: CASSLPGGQETQYF. In nucleotides, the CDR3 is TGTGCCAGCAGCCTCCCTGGGGGACAAGAGACCCAGTACTTC. The chain joins TRBV11-2 to TRBJ2-5; D may correspond to TRBD1 or TRBD2 (5 bases each). Germline lookup yields CDR1 SGHAT and CDR2 FQNNGV. The CDR3 has 14 residues. Trimming removed 5 bases from V and 2 bases from J, with 12 bases in between.

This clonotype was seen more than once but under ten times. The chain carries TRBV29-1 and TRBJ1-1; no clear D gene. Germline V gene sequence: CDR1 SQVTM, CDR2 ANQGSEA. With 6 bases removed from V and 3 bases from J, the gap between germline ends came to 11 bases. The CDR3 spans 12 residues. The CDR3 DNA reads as TGCAGCGTGGTCCGGGGAGACACTGAAGCTTTCTTT. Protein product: CSVVRGDTEAFF.

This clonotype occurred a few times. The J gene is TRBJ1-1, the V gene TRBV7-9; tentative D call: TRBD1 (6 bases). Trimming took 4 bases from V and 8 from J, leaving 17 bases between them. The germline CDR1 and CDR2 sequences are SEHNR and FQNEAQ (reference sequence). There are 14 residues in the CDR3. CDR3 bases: TGTGCCAGCAGCTCGGGACATCCGGGGATCGAAGCTTTCTTT. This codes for CASSSGHPGIEAFF.

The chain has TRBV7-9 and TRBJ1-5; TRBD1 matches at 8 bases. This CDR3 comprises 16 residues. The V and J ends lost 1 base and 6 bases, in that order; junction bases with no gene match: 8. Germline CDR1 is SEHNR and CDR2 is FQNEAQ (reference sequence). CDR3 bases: TGTGCCAGCAGCTTAGGAGGGCCAGGGGGCCTTCAGCCCCAGCATTTT. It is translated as CASSLGGPGGLQPQHF.

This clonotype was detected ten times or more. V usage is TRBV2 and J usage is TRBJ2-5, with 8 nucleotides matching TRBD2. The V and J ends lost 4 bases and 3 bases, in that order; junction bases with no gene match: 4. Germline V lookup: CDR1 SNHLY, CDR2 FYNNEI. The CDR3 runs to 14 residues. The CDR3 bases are TGTGCCAGCAGTGGGAACGGGGGGGAAGAGACCCAGTACTTC. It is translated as CASSGNGGEETQYF.

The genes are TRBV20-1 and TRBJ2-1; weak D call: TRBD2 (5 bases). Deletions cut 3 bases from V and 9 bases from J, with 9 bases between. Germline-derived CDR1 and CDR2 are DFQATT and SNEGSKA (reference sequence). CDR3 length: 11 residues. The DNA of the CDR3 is TGCAGTGCTAGGCTAAGCGGTGAGCAGTTCTTC. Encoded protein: CSARLSGEQFF.

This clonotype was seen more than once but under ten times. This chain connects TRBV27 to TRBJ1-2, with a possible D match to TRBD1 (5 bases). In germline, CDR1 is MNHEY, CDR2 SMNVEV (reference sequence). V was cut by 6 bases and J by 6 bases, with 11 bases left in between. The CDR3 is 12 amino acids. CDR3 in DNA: TGTGCCAGCAGGGCAGGGTGGGATGGCTACACCTTC. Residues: CASRAGWDGYTF.

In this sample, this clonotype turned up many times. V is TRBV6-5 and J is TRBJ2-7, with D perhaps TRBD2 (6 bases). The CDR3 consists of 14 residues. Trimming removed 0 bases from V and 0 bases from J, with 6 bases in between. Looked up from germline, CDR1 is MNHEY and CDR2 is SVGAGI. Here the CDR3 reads CASSYSRGSYEQYF. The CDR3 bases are TGTGCCAGCAGTTACTCGCGGGGCTCCTACGAGCAGTACTTC.

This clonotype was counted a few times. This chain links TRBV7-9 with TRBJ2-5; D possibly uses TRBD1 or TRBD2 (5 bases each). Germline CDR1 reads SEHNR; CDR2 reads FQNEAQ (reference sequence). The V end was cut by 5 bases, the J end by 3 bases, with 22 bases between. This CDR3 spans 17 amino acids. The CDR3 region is CASSDRGWGSPEETQYF. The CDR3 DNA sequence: TGTGCCAGCAGCGATAGAGGGTGGGGCAGCCCCGAAGAGACCCAGTACTTC.